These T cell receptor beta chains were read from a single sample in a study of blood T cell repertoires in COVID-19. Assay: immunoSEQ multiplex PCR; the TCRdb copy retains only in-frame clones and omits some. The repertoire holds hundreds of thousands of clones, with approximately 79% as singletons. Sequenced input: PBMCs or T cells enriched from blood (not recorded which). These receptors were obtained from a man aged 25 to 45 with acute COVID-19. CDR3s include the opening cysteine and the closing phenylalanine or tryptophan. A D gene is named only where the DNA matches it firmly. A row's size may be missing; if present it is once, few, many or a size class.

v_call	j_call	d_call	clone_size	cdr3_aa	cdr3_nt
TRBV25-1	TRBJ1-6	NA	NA	CASSEYGEDKGNSPLHF	TGTGCCAGCAGTGAATATGGGGAGGACAAGGGGAATTCACCCCTCCACTTT
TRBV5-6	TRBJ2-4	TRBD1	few	CASSMGQGEYIQYF	TGTGCCAGCAGCATGGGACAGGGGGAATACATTCAGTACTTC
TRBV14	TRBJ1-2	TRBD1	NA	CASSQDRGPGYGYTF	TGTGCCAGCAGCCAAGATAGGGGGCCGGGGTATGGCTACACCTTC
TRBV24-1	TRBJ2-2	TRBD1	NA	CATSDLRQGPELFF	TGTGCCACCAGTGATTTGCGACAGGGTCCGGAGCTGTTTTTT
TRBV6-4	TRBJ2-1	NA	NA	CASTPELGSPPNNEQFF	TGTGCCAGCACTCCCGAGTTGGGGAGCCCCCCTAATAATGAGCAGTTCTTC
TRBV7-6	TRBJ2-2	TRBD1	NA	CASSRTTGAGELFF	TGTGCCAGCAGCCGCACGACAGGGGCCGGGGAGCTGTTTTTT
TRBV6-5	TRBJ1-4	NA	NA	CASSSGRKAYNEKLFF	TGTGCCAGCAGTTCCGGTCGTAAAGCCTATAATGAAAAACTGTTTTTT
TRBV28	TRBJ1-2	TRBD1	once	CASSNNRDRVNYGYTF	TGTGCCAGCAGTAACAACCGGGACAGGGTGAACTATGGCTACACCTTC
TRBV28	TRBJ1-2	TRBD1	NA	CASSSTGTGITNYGYTF	TGTGCCAGCAGTTCAACCGGGACAGGGATAACAAACTATGGCTACACCTTC
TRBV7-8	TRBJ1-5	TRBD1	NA	CASSRWDSSNQPQHF	TGTGCCAGCAGCCGCTGGGACAGTAGCAATCAGCCCCAGCATTTT
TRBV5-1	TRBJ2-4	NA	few	CASRRDRAKNIQYF	TGTGCCAGCAGGCGGGACAGAGCGAAAAACATTCAGTACTTC
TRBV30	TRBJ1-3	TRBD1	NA	CAWRRGAGGTIYF	TGTGCCTGGAGGCGGGGGGCAGGGGGCACCATATATTTT
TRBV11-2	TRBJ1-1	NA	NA	CASSFGQNTEAFF	TGTGCCAGCAGCTTTGGGCAAAACACTGAAGCTTTCTTT
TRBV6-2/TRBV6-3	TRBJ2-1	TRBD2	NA	CASSRTSGPYNEQFF	TGTGCCAGCAGCCGGACTAGCGGGCCTTACAATGAGCAGTTCTTC
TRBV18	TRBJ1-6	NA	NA	CASSGAQGYYNSPLHF	TGTGCCAGCTCGGGTGCACAGGGTTACTATAATTCACCCCTCCACTTT
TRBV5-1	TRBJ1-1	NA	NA	CASSPSPGNTEAFF	TGCGCCAGCAGCCCCAGTCCGGGGAACACTGAAGCTTTCTTT
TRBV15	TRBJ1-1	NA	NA	CATSREKPGLTEAFF	TGTGCCACCAGCAGAGAAAAGCCGGGACTCACTGAAGCTTTCTTT
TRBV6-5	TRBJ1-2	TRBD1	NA	CASSLGGGFNYGYTF	TGTGCCAGCAGCTTAGGGGGCGGATTTAACTATGGCTACACCTTC
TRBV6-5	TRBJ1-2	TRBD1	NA	CASSYRGGEGYGYTF	TGTGCCAGCAGTTACAGAGGGGGCGAGGGCTATGGCTACACCTTC
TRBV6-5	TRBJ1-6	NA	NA	CASSYAAVGSPLHF	TGTGCCAGCAGTTACGCGGCAGTCGGTTCACCCCTCCACTTT
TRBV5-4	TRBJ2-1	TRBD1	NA	CASSLETGSGEQFF	TGTGCCAGCAGCTTGGAGACAGGGTCGGGTGAGCAGTTCTTC
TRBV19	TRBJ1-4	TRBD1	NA	CASSPLGQGVDEKLFF	TGTGCCAGTAGTCCCCTTGGACAGGGGGTGGATGAAAAACTGTTTTTT
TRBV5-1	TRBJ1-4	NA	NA	CASSLAPGGNEKLFF	TGTGCCAGCAGCTTGGCCCCGGGAGGTAATGAAAAACTGTTTTTT
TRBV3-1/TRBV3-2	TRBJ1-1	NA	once	CASKAGVGVTEAFF	TGTGCCAGCAAAGCGGGCGTTGGTGTCACTGAAGCTTTCTTT
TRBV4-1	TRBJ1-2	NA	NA	CASSRAEGGYTF	TGCGCCAGCAGCCGGGCCGAGGGCGGCTACACCTTC
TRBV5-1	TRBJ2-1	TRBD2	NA	CASSKRPGLPSSYNEQFF	TGCGCCAGCAGTAAAAGGCCGGGACTACCAAGCTCCTACAATGAGCAGTTCTTC
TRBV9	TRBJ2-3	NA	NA	CASSQHHTDTQYF	TGTGCCAGCAGCCAACACCACACAGATACGCAGTATTTT
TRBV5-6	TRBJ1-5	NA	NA	CASSFTGYSNQPQHF	TGTGCCAGCAGCTTCACAGGATATAGCAATCAGCCCCAGCATTTT
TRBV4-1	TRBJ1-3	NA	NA	CASSQVIIRQGSSGNTIYF	TGCGCCAGCAGCCAAGTGATAATCCGGCAGGGGAGCTCTGGAAACACCATATATTTT
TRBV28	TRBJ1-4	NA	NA	CASQGNRAYNEKLFF	TGTGCCAGTCAGGGCAACAGGGCGTACAATGAAAAACTGTTTTTT
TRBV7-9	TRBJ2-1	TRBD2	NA	CASSFPSSGGSDEQFF	TGTGCCAGCAGCTTCCCATCTAGCGGGGGGAGCGATGAGCAGTTCTTC
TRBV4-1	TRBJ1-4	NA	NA	CASSHLRDNSEKLFF	TGCGCCAGCAGCCATCTCCGGGACAACAGTGAAAAACTGTTTTTT
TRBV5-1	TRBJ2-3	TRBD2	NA	CASSAGGASTDTQYF	TGCGCCAGCAGCGCCGGGGGGGCCAGCACAGATACGCAGTATTTT
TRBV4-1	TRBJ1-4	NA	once	CASSMTSPGEKLFF	TGCGCCAGCAGCATGACATCCCCTGGGGAAAAACTGTTTTTT
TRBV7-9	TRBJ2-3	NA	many	CASSLPQGKADTQYF	TGTGCCAGCAGCCTCCCTCAGGGTAAGGCAGATACGCAGTATTTT
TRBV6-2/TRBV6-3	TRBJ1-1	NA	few	CASSPFAGSSEAFF	TGTGCCAGCAGCCCATTTGCGGGGTCTTCTGAAGCTTTCTTT
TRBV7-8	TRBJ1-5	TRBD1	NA	CASSATGGLRNQPQHF	TGTGCCAGCAGCGCGACAGGGGGGCTTAGGAATCAGCCCCAGCATTTT
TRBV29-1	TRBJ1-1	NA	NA	CSVSRSSGGNTEAFF	TGCAGCGTTTCTAGGTCATCGGGGGGGAACACTGAAGCTTTCTTT
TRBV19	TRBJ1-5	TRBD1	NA	CASSIGAGGRQPQHF	TGTGCCAGTAGTATAGGGGCAGGGGGTCGGCAGCCCCAGCATTTT
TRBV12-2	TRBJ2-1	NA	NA	CASRPRAAADTNEQFF	TGTGCAAGTCGCCCGAGAGCAGCGGCAGACACCAATGAGCAGTTCTTC
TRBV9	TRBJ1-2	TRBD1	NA	CASSVDGPGQTPYGYTF	TGTGCCAGCAGCGTAGACGGACCGGGACAGACACCGTATGGCTACACCTTC
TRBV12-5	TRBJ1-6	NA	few	CATQGFNSPLHF	TGTGCTACCCAGGGGTTTAATTCACCCCTCCACTTT
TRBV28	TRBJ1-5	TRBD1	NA	CASSSPGQLQPQHF	TGTGCCAGCAGCTCCCCGGGACAGTTACAGCCCCAGCATTTT
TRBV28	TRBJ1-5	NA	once	CASRGAGTIRSNQPQHF	TGTGCCAGCAGGGGGGCCGGGACAATCCGTAGCAATCAGCCCCAGCATTTT
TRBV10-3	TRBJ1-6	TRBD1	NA	CAISRDRLNSPLHF	TGTGCCATCAGTCGGGACAGATTAAATTCACCCCTCCACTTT
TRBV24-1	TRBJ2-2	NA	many	CATSDLRDTGELFF	TGTGCCACCAGTGATTTGCGGGACACCGGGGAGCTGTTTTTT
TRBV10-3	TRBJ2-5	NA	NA	CAISGGETQYF	TGTGCCATCAGTGGCGGAGAGACCCAGTACTTC
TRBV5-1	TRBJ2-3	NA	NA	CASSGTRAGASTDTQYF	TGCGCCAGCAGCGGCACCCGCGCGGGTGCTAGCACAGATACGCAGTATTTT
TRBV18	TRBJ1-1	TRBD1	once	CASSPGQGQGTEAFF	TGTGCCAGCTCCCCGGGACAGGGGCAAGGAACTGAAGCTTTCTTT
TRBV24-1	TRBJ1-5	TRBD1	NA	CATSDARIDRESQPQHF	TGTGCCACCAGTGACGCACGGATAGACAGGGAAAGTCAGCCCCAGCATTTT
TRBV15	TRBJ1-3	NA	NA	CATSRDYSGNTIYF	TGTGCCACCAGCAGAGATTACTCTGGAAACACCATATATTTT
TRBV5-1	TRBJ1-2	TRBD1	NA	CASTGQGANGYTF	TGCGCCAGCACCGGGCAGGGGGCAAATGGCTACACCTTC